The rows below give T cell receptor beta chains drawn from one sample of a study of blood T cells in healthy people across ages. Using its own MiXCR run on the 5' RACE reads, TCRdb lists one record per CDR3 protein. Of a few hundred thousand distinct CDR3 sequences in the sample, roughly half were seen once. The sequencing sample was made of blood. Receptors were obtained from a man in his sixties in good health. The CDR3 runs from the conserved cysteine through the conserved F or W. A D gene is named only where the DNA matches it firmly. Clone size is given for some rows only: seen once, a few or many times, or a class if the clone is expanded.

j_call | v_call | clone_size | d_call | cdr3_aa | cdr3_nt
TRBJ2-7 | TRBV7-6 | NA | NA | CASRDDTYEQYF | TGTGCCAGCAGGGATGACACATACGAGCAGTACTTC
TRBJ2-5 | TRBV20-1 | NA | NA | CSALDKGQETQYF | TGCAGTGCTCTAGATAAGGGACAAGAGACCCAGTACTTC
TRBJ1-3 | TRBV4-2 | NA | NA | CASSQRGNSGNTIYF | TGTGCCAGCAGCCAAAGGGGAAACTCTGGAAACACCATATATTTT
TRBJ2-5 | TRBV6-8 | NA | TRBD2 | CASSYFGLAGDDNEQYF | TGTGCCAGCAGTTACTTTGGACTAGCGGGTGACGACAATGAGCAGTACTTC
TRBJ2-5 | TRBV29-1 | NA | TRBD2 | CSALAGQETQYF | TGCAGCGCCTTAGCGGGGCAAGAGACCCAGTACTTC
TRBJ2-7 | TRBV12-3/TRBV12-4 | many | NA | CASRDTGYNEQYF | TGTGCCAGCAGGGATACAGGGTACAACGAGCAGTACTTC
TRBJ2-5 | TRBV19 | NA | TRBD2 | CASSIMAREGETQYF | TGTGCCAGTAGTATTATGGCCAGGGAGGGAGAGACCCAGTACTTC
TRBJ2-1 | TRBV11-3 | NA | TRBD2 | CASGSSGTSVDEQFF | TGTGCCAGCGGCTCTTCCGGGACTAGTGTGGATGAGCAGTTCTTC
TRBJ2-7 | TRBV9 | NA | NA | CASSVGIGGSAYEQYF | TGTGCCAGCAGCGTGGGTATAGGGGGTTCGGCCTACGAGCAGTACTTC
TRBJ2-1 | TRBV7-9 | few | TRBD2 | CASSSGLAGAHSYNEQFF | TGTGCCAGCAGCTCCGGACTAGCGGGAGCGCACTCCTACAATGAGCAGTTCTTC
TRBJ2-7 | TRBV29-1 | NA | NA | CSVGAFRDEQYF | TGCAGCGTTGGGGCGTTCAGGGACGAGCAGTACTTC
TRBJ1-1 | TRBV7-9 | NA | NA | CASSSTPQGTLRGTEAFF | TGTGCCAGCAGCTCCACTCCTCAAGGGACCCTTCGAGGCACTGAAGCTTTCTTT
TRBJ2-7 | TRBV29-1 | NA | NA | CSVSPSYEQYF | TGCAGCGTTAGCCCATCCTACGAGCAGTACTTC
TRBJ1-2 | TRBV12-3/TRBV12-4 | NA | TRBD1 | CASSLQGPNYGYTF | TGTGCCAGCAGTCTACAGGGGCCTAACTATGGCTACACCTTC
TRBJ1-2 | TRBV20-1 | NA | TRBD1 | CSAPGRGQTNYGYTF | TGTAGTGCCCCGGGAAGGGGGCAAACGAACTATGGCTACACCTTC
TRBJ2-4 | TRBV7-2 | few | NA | CASSLTAGVREQYF | TGTGCCAGCAGCTTGACGGCGGGCGTGAGGGAGCAGTACTTC
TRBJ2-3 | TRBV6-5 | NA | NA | CASSAFESGADTQYF | TGTGCCAGCAGCGCCTTTGAATCGGGGGCAGATACGCAGTATTTT
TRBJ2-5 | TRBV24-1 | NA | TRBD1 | CATSDGTGSQETQYF | TGTGCCACCAGTGACGGGACAGGGTCACAAGAGACCCAGTACTTC
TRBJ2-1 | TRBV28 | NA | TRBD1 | CAGSLRGQGNNEQFF | TGTGCCGGCAGTCTCCGGGGACAGGGAAACAATGAGCAGTTCTTC
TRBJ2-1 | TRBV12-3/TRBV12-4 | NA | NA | CASSLDQRYNEQFF | TGTGCCAGCAGCCTCGACCAGCGGTACAATGAGCAGTTCTTC
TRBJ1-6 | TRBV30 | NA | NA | CAWSAATNSPLHF | TGTGCCTGGAGCGCAGCGACTAATTCACCCCTCCACTTT
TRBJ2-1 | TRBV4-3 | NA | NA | CASSQQPMTPSEQFF | TGCGCCAGCAGCCAGCAGCCAATGACCCCCAGTGAGCAGTTCTTC
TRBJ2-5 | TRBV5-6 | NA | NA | CASSVAPKETQYF | TGTGCCAGCAGCGTGGCCCCGAAGGAGACCCAGTACTTC
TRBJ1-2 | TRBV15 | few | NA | CATSRDSDKPGYGYTF | TGTGCCACCAGCAGAGACTCGGACAAGCCAGGCTATGGCTACACCTTC
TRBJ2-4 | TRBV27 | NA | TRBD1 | CAGSSGGEGIQYF | TGTGCCGGCAGTTCAGGGGGCGAGGGCATTCAGTACTTC
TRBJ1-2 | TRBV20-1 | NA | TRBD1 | CSASLGTDPYGYTF | TGCAGTGCTAGTCTCGGGACAGACCCTTATGGCTACACCTTC
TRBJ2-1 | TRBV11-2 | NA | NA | CASSFLMGRGDNEQFF | TGTGCCAGCAGCTTTCTTATGGGGAGGGGGGACAATGAGCAGTTCTTC
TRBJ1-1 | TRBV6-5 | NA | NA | CASSYANEGRTEAFF | TGTGCCAGCAGTTACGCGAATGAGGGTCGCACTGAAGCTTTCTTT
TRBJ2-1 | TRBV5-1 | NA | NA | CASSFRDFSLETQFF | TGCGCCAGCAGCTTCCGGGACTTCTCTTTAGAGACCCAGTTCTTC
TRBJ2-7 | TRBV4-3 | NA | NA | CASSQVTGEQYF | TGCGCCAGCAGCCAAGTGACGGGCGAGCAGTACTTC
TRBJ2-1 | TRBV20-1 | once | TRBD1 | CSVAGQGNNEQFF | TGCAGTGTTGCGGGACAGGGGAACAATGAGCAGTTCTTC
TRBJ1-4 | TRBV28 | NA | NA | CASQGTNEKLFF | TGTGCCAGTCAGGGGACTAATGAAAAACTGTTTTTT
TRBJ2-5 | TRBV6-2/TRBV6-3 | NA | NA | CASSSGQIVETQYF | TGTGCCAGCAGTTCCGGACAAATAGTAGAGACCCAGTACTTC
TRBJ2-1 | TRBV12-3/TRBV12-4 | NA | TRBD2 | CASSLVASGGASEQFF | TGTGCCAGCAGTTTAGTAGCTAGCGGGGGGGCTAGTGAGCAGTTCTTC
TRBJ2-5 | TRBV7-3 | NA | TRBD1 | CASSQGQTKETQYF | TGTGCCAGCAGCCAGGGACAGACGAAAGAGACCCAGTACTTC
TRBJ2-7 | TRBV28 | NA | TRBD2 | CASSLRGRLSQETLYF | TGTGCCAGCAGTTTGCGGGGGAGACTATCCCAAGAGACCCTGTACTTC
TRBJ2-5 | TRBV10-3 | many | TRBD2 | CAISESLGLAGEKTQYF | TGTGCCATCAGTGAGTCCTTGGGACTAGCGGGAGAAAAGACCCAGTACTTC
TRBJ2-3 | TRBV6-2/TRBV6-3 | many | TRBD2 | CASSPIASGPDTQYF | TGTGCCAGCAGCCCCATCGCTAGCGGGCCAGATACGCAGTATTTT
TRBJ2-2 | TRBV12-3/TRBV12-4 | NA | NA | CASSSPAGELFF | TGTGCCAGCAGTTCTCCGGCCGGGGAGCTGTTTTTT
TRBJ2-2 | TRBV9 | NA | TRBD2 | CASSSDLSGLGELFF | TGTGCCAGCAGCTCCGATCTTAGCGGGCTCGGGGAGCTGTTTTTT
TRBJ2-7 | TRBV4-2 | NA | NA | CASSQDGPYEQYF | TGTGCCAGCAGCCAAGACGGGCCTTACGAGCAGTACTTC
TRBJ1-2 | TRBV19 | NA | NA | CASSLGEGRGYTF | TGTGCCAGTAGTCTTGGGGAAGGACGGGGATACACCTTC